This T cell receptor beta chain came from a study of blood T cells in healthy people across ages. Overall study findings and caveats: Changes in expanded clonotypes were possibly confounded, as the CMV status of donors was unknown.

Worth noting for this clonotype: What it recognizes is unknown.

Germline V CDR1 and CDR2: WSHSY, SAAADI. CDR3 length: 13 amino acids. Losses at the gene ends were 10 bases for V and 2 bases for J; bases not matched to a gene: 6. With a J-beta primer mix and a sample-barcoded 5' primer, a second PCR ran about 6 to 11 cycles. TCRdb reprocessed the 5' RACE reads via MiXCR and lists one record per CDR3 protein. The data show fewer than 2,000,000 distinct CDR3 sequences, with approximately 32% seen just once and around 10% held by the top ten. The TCR comes from a woman aged 25 to 39 in good health. The chain recombines TRBV10-2 with TRBJ2-7; 9 positions agree with TRBD2. The sample was blood. CDR3 region: CATSTSGPYEQYF. CDR3 DNA: TGCGCCACTTCGACTAGCGGACCCTACGAGCAGTACTTC.